A selection of T cell receptor beta chains follows, all from one sample in a study of T cell responses to AZD1222 COVID-19 vaccine. The repertoire was sequenced with immunoSEQ multiplex PCR; TCRdb's copy has only in-frame clones and lacks some. The sample has roughly 170,000 clones; 88% are singletons. The input for sequencing was peripheral blood, taken on day 0 of AZD1222 vaccination. The receptors were sampled from an adult in good health. Both conserved end residues are part of each CDR3. D genes are given only for firm matches. Some rows have no size entry. The others give once, few or many, or a class for an expanded clone.

CDR3 protein	CDR3 DNA	D gene	V gene	clone size	J gene
CASSEGGTPYNEQFF	TGCGCCAGCAGTGAGGGCGGGACCCCCTACAATGAGCAGTTCTTC	.	TRBV10-1	.	TRBJ2-1
CASSPNRGRDTEAFF	TGTGCCAGCAGCCCGAACAGGGGGCGGGACACTGAAGCTTTCTTT	TRBD1	TRBV11-2	few	TRBJ1-1
CASSFRGAYNEQFF	TGTGCCAGCAGCTTTCGGGGGGCTTACAATGAGCAGTTCTTC	.	TRBV11-3	.	TRBJ2-1
CASSFGYLSGQPQHF	TGTGCCAGCAGCTTTGGCTATCTTAGCGGTCAGCCCCAGCATTTT	.	TRBV7-8	.	TRBJ1-5
CASGDNEQFF	TGTGCCAGCGGAGACAATGAGCAGTTCTTC	.	TRBV28	once	TRBJ2-1
CASSSGQIYEQYF	TGTGCCAGTTCATCCGGACAGATCTACGAGCAGTACTTC	.	TRBV2	.	TRBJ2-7
CAWSAQGANGYTF	TGTGCCTGGAGCGCCCAGGGGGCGAATGGCTACACCTTC	TRBD1	TRBV30	.	TRBJ1-2
CASSPIGYNEQFF	TGTGCCAGCAGTCCCATCGGCTACAATGAGCAGTTCTTC	.	TRBV28	.	TRBJ2-1
CASSFGFWPSNEQFF	TGTGCCAGCAGTTTCGGTTTTTGGCCTTCCAATGAGCAGTTCTTC	.	TRBV28	.	TRBJ2-1
CAISPITSGGFSGNTIYF	TGTGCCATCAGCCCCATTACATCAGGAGGTTTTTCCGGAAACACCATATATTTT	.	TRBV10-3	few	TRBJ1-3
CASGIDETQYF	TGTGCCAGCGGAATAGACGAGACCCAGTACTTC	.	TRBV11-3	.	TRBJ2-5
CASSQEPRTGESRSSYNSPLHF	TGCGCCAGCAGCCAAGAGCCCCGGACAGGGGAGTCCCGTAGCTCCTATAATTCACCCCTCCACTTT	TRBD1	TRBV4-3	.	TRBJ1-6
CASSVEENQPQHF	TGTGCCAGCAGTGTTGAAGAAAATCAGCCCCAGCATTTT	.	TRBV6-4	.	TRBJ1-5
CASSLSLASEQYF	TGTGCCAGCAGTTTAAGTTTAGCCTCCGAGCAGTACTTC	.	TRBV27	.	TRBJ2-7
CASRPRSPYNEQFF	TGCGCCAGCCGTCCCAGGAGCCCCTACAATGAGCAGTTCTTC	.	TRBV4-1	once	TRBJ2-1
CAWMGQGTPFEQYF	TGTGCCTGGATGGGGCAGGGAACCCCTTTCGAGCAGTACTTC	.	TRBV30	.	TRBJ2-7
CASSPGDNFWDTQYF	TGCGCCAGCAGCCCAGGGGATAATTTTTGGGATACGCAGTATTTT	.	TRBV4-3	.	TRBJ2-3
CASSSRNTGSQPQHF	TGTGCCAGCAGTTCCCGCAATACAGGGAGTCAGCCCCAGCATTTT	.	TRBV6-5	.	TRBJ1-5
CASSLPRDRGNTIYF	TGTGCCAGCAGCCTCCCCCGGGACAGAGGAAACACCATATATTTT	TRBD1	TRBV14	.	TRBJ1-3
CASSLEGSGNTIYF	TGTGCCAGCAGCTTAGAAGGGTCCGGAAACACCATATATTTT	.	TRBV11-1	.	TRBJ1-3
CASTPGQNTGELFF	TGTGCCAGCACACCGGGACAGAACACCGGGGAGCTGTTTTTT	.	TRBV6-5	.	TRBJ2-2
CASSVAESSYEQYF	TGTGCCAGCAGCGTAGCAGAGAGCTCCTACGAGCAGTACTTC	.	TRBV9	.	TRBJ2-7
CASSIGTRGGNQPQHF	TGTGCCAGTAGTATAGGGACCCGAGGTGGCAATCAGCCCCAGCATTTT	.	TRBV19	.	TRBJ1-5
CASSTVEGNLEQYF	TGCGCCAGCAGTACCGTTGAGGGGAATCTCGAGCAGTACTTC	.	TRBV5-1	once	TRBJ2-7
CASSLIGPNNEQFF	TGTGCCAGCAGCTTAATTGGGCCCAACAATGAGCAGTTCTTC	.	TRBV7-3	.	TRBJ2-1
CASSPSSGANVLTF	TGTGCCAGTAGTCCAAGCTCTGGGGCCAACGTCCTGACTTTC	.	TRBV19	.	TRBJ2-6
CASSIYVASGTQYF	TGTGCCAGTAGTATTTATGTGGCATCGGGGACCCAGTACTTC	.	TRBV19	.	TRBJ2-5
CAWSVRDTYSPLHF	TGTGCCTGGAGTGTACGGGACACTTATTCACCCCTCCACTTT	.	TRBV30	.	TRBJ1-6
CASSEEQGAWNIQYF	TGTGCCAGCAGCGAAGAACAGGGGGCGTGGAACATTCAGTACTTC	TRBD1	TRBV9	.	TRBJ2-4
CASSLSGSGYTF	TGCGCCAGCAGCTTGAGTGGGTCTGGCTACACCTTC	.	TRBV5-1	.	TRBJ1-2
CASSSPAAASSGANVLTF	TGTGCCAGCTCTTCGCCGGCCGCTGCCAGCTCTGGGGCCAACGTCCTGACTTTC	.	TRBV18	.	TRBJ2-6
CAWSRRQGEGYTF	TGTGCCTGGAGTCGACGGCAGGGTGAGGGCTACACCTTC	.	TRBV30	.	TRBJ1-2
CAISEGRAPGNTIYF	TGTGCCATCAGTGAGGGCAGGGCCCCTGGAAACACCATATATTTT	.	TRBV10-3	.	TRBJ1-3
CASSLWDRDVNGYTF	TGTGCCAGCAGCCTATGGGACAGGGACGTGAATGGCTACACCTTC	TRBD1	TRBV5-4	.	TRBJ1-2
CASSVGGDNQPQHF	TGTGCCAGCAGCGTAGGAGGGGACAATCAGCCCCAGCATTTT	.	TRBV9	.	TRBJ1-5
CASSTRKGQLYNEQFF	TGTGCCAGCAGCACTCGCAAGGGGCAGTTATACAATGAGCAGTTCTTC	.	TRBV21-1	.	TRBJ2-1
CASSIRLGLGDSYEQYF	TGTGCCAGTAGTATACGGCTCGGGCTTGGGGATTCCTACGAGCAGTACTTC	.	TRBV19	.	TRBJ2-7
CASSLGTGAYNEQFF	TGTGCCAGCAGCTTGGGGACCGGAGCCTACAATGAGCAGTTCTTC	.	TRBV5-6	.	TRBJ2-1
CASSTGTGGFNYGYTF	TGTGCCAGTAGTACAGGGACAGGGGGCTTCAACTATGGCTACACCTTC	TRBD1	TRBV19	.	TRBJ1-2
CATSESGQGAAGYTF	TGTGCCACCAGTGAGTCGGGACAGGGGGCAGCGGGCTACACCTTC	TRBD1	TRBV24-1	.	TRBJ1-2
CASSSTGTGINEQFF	TGTGCCAGCAGCTCCACCGGGACAGGGATCAATGAGCAGTTCTTC	TRBD1	TRBV11-3	.	TRBJ2-1
CASSEIAGPDTDTQYF	TGTGCCAGCAGTGAAATAGCGGGACCTGACACAGATACGCAGTATTTT	TRBD2	TRBV2	.	TRBJ2-3
CASSLRTGLYF	TGTGCCAGCAGTTTGAGAACGGGATTATATTTT	.	TRBV28	.	TRBJ1-3
CASKFRTDMNTEAFF	TGTGCCAGTAAATTCCGAACAGACATGAACACTGAAGCTTTCTTT	.	TRBV19	.	TRBJ1-1
CASSSLAGVDTQYF	TGTGCCAGCAGCTCCTTAGCGGGAGTGGATACGCAGTATTTT	TRBD2	TRBV11-1	.	TRBJ2-3
CASTPLLGSGANVLTF	TGTGCCAGCACCCCCCTATTGGGCTCTGGGGCCAACGTCCTGACTTTC	.	TRBV28	.	TRBJ2-6
CASSLGRGDYGYTF	TGTGCCAGCAGCTTAGGACGGGGTGACTATGGCTACACCTTC	.	TRBV7-2	.	TRBJ1-2
CASSPGSGSEQPQHF	TGCGCCAGCAGCCCGGGGTCAGGGTCGGAACAGCCCCAGCATTTT	.	TRBV5-1	.	TRBJ1-5
CASSTITGNTEAFF	TGTGCCAGCAGTACCATTACAGGGAACACTGAAGCTTTCTTT	.	TRBV6-5	once	TRBJ1-1
CASSYSELAMPYEQYF	TGTGCCAGCAGTTACTCGGAACTAGCAATGCCCTACGAGCAGTACTTC	.	TRBV6-2/TRBV6-3	.	TRBJ2-7
CASSFKGGTEAFF	TGTGCCAGCAGTTTTAAGGGGGGCACTGAAGCTTTCTTT	.	TRBV12-3/TRBV12-4	.	TRBJ1-1
CASSLRLSTDTQYF	TGTGCCAGCAGCTTGCGGCTGAGCACAGATACGCAGTATTTT	.	TRBV5-4	.	TRBJ2-3
CSVREETQYF	TGCAGTGTTCGGGAGGAGACCCAGTACTTC	.	TRBV20-1	.	TRBJ2-5
CASSSPSAGVNEQFF	TGTGCCAGCAGCTCCCCGAGTGCGGGAGTTAATGAGCAGTTCTTC	TRBD2	TRBV11-1	.	TRBJ2-1
CASSQVAGTDTQYF	TGCGCCAGCAGCCAAGTAGCGGGCACAGATACGCAGTATTTT	.	TRBV4-1	.	TRBJ2-3
CASSFYDIRRYSSGNTIYF	TGTGCCAGCAGCTTCTATGATATAAGAAGGTATAGCTCTGGAAACACCATATATTTT	.	TRBV13	.	TRBJ1-3
CASSLVGQGYGYTF	TGTGCCAGCAGCTTAGTGGGACAGGGCTATGGCTACACCTTC	TRBD1	TRBV7-2	.	TRBJ1-2